Listed below are T cell receptor beta chains from one sample, sequenced in a study of OX40 agonist ivuxolimab in advanced cancers. Only in-frame clones appear in the TCRdb table, and some are missing; sequencing was by immunoSEQ multiplex PCR. The data show about 77,000 clones, around 83% seen once. The sequences come from CD4+ or CD8+ T cells sorted from blood, collected in a trial of the OX40 agonist ivuxolimab. These receptors originate from an adult with an advanced solid tumor such as melanoma, head and neck, liver or kidney cancer. CDR3s include the opening cysteine and the closing phenylalanine or tryptophan. Each record gives: CDR3 protein, CDR3 DNA, V gene, D gene, J gene, clone size. D genes are given only for firm matches. Clone size is shown for a subset of rows, as once, few, many or a class of expanded clone.

cdr3_aa: CASSLGQIAKNIQYF
cdr3_nt: TGTGCCAGCAGCTTAGGACAGATAGCCAAAAACATTCAGTACTTC
v_call: TRBV7-2
d_call: .
j_call: TRBJ2-4
clone_size: .

cdr3_aa: CASSYSYEQTDTQYF
cdr3_nt: TGTGCCAGCAGTTACTCGTACGAGCAGACAGATACGCAGTATTTT
v_call: TRBV6-5
d_call: .
j_call: TRBJ2-3
clone_size: .

cdr3_aa: CASGSGQGDTEAFF
cdr3_nt: TGTGCTAGTGGTTCGGGTCAGGGGGACACTGAAGCTTTCTTT
v_call: TRBV12-5
d_call: TRBD1
j_call: TRBJ1-1
clone_size: .

cdr3_aa: CASSLYRAPNTEAFF
cdr3_nt: TGTGCCAGCAGTTTATATCGGGCCCCGAACACTGAAGCTTTCTTT
v_call: TRBV28
d_call: .
j_call: TRBJ1-1
clone_size: .

cdr3_aa: CASSLGTSGELFF
cdr3_nt: TGTGCCAGCAGCTTGGGTACATCCGGGGAGCTGTTTTTT
v_call: TRBV7-3
d_call: .
j_call: TRBJ2-2
clone_size: .

cdr3_aa: CASSPLGQVGYEQYF
cdr3_nt: TGTGCCAGCAGCCCCCTGGGACAGGTGGGATACGAGCAGTACTTC
v_call: TRBV7-9
d_call: TRBD1
j_call: TRBJ2-7
clone_size: .

cdr3_aa: CASSGDRPAEAFF
cdr3_nt: TGTGCCAGCAGTGGGGACAGGCCCGCTGAAGCTTTCTTT
v_call: TRBV25-1
d_call: TRBD1
j_call: TRBJ1-1
clone_size: .

cdr3_aa: CASKGGNNSPLHF
cdr3_nt: TGTGCCAGCAAGGGGGGGAATAATTCACCCCTCCACTTT
v_call: TRBV11-2
d_call: .
j_call: TRBJ1-6
clone_size: few

cdr3_aa: CASSWRDPSTNEKLFF
cdr3_nt: TGTGCCAGCAGTTGGAGGGATCCCTCAACTAATGAAAAACTGTTTTTT
v_call: TRBV6-6
d_call: .
j_call: TRBJ1-4
clone_size: .

cdr3_aa: CASSSRARTAANEKLFF
cdr3_nt: TGTGCCAGCAGCTCCCGGGCGAGGACGGCGGCTAATGAAAAACTGTTTTTT
v_call: TRBV7-9
d_call: .
j_call: TRBJ1-4
clone_size: .

cdr3_aa: CASSFDNPRQFF
cdr3_nt: TGCGCCAGCAGCTTCGACAATCCCAGGCAGTTCTTC
v_call: TRBV5-1
d_call: .
j_call: TRBJ2-1
clone_size: .

cdr3_aa: CASSQAGSNQPQHF
cdr3_nt: TGCGCCAGCAGCCAAGCCGGTAGCAATCAGCCCCAGCATTTT
v_call: TRBV4-1
d_call: .
j_call: TRBJ1-5
clone_size: .

cdr3_aa: CASSGTSGGAYEQFF
cdr3_nt: TGTGCCAGCAGCGGGACTAGCGGGGGGGCCTATGAGCAGTTCTTC
v_call: TRBV6-1
d_call: TRBD2
j_call: TRBJ2-1
clone_size: .

cdr3_aa: CASSEGKGAVGYTF
cdr3_nt: TGTGCCAGCAGTGAGGGCAAGGGGGCGGTTGGCTACACCTTC
v_call: TRBV2
d_call: TRBD1
j_call: TRBJ1-2
clone_size: .

cdr3_aa: CASKIEFSYNSPLHF
cdr3_nt: TGTGCCAGCAAAATCGAGTTCTCCTATAATTCACCCCTCCACTTT
v_call: TRBV2
d_call: .
j_call: TRBJ1-6
clone_size: .

cdr3_aa: CASSLLAGAIYNEQFF
cdr3_nt: TGTGCCAGCAGCTTGCTAGCGGGAGCCATCTACAATGAGCAGTTCTTC
v_call: TRBV7-8
d_call: TRBD2
j_call: TRBJ2-1
clone_size: .

cdr3_aa: CASSLAPGQEAYEQYF
cdr3_nt: TGTGCCAGCAGCTTGGCCCCGGGACAGGAGGCCTACGAGCAGTACTTC
v_call: TRBV5-5
d_call: TRBD1
j_call: TRBJ2-7
clone_size: .

cdr3_aa: CASSPGGDYNEQFF
cdr3_nt: TGTGCCAGCAGCCCGGGGGGGGACTACAATGAGCAGTTCTTC
v_call: TRBV11-3
d_call: TRBD2
j_call: TRBJ2-1
clone_size: .

cdr3_aa: CASSLRALRGGYTF
cdr3_nt: TGTGCCAGCAGCTTGCGGGCCCTGCGCGGGGGCTACACCTTC
v_call: TRBV5-6
d_call: .
j_call: TRBJ1-2
clone_size: .

cdr3_aa: CASSFSRTDTQYF
cdr3_nt: TGTGCCAGCAGCTTTTCCCGGACAGATACGCAGTATTTT
v_call: TRBV11-2
d_call: .
j_call: TRBJ2-3
clone_size: .

cdr3_aa: CASSPAGVFNSPLHF
cdr3_nt: TGTGCCAGCTCCCCCGCAGGGGTCTTTAATTCACCCCTCCACTTT
v_call: TRBV18
d_call: .
j_call: TRBJ1-6
clone_size: .

cdr3_aa: CASSYSTVSREQYF
cdr3_nt: TGTGCCAGCAGTTACTCGACGGTGTCTCGCGAGCAGTACTTC
v_call: TRBV6-5
d_call: .
j_call: TRBJ2-7
clone_size: .

cdr3_aa: CASSKGTSGGTDTQYF
cdr3_nt: TGTGCCAGCAGTAAAGGGACTAGCGGTGGCACAGATACGCAGTATTTT
v_call: TRBV2
d_call: TRBD2
j_call: TRBJ2-3
clone_size: .

cdr3_aa: CASSQQRANEKLFF
cdr3_nt: TGTGCCAGCAGTCAACAACGTGCTAATGAAAAACTGTTTTTT
v_call: TRBV6-5
d_call: .
j_call: TRBJ1-4
clone_size: .

cdr3_aa: CANSGGNQETQYF
cdr3_nt: TGTGCCAACAGCGGGGGAAACCAAGAGACCCAGTACTTC
v_call: TRBV2
d_call: TRBD2
j_call: TRBJ2-5
clone_size: .

cdr3_aa: CASSPQGGNGYTF
cdr3_nt: TGTGCCAGCAGTCCCCAGGGAGGGAATGGCTACACCTTC
v_call: TRBV6-6
d_call: .
j_call: TRBJ1-2
clone_size: .

cdr3_aa: CAISESGGRQDIQYF
cdr3_nt: TGTGCCATCAGTGAGTCGGGGGGCCGCCAGGACATTCAGTACTTC
v_call: TRBV10-3
d_call: .
j_call: TRBJ2-4
clone_size: .

cdr3_aa: CASSWGEEETQYF
cdr3_nt: TGTGCCAGCAGCTGGGGGGAGGAAGAGACCCAGTACTTC
v_call: TRBV7-2
d_call: .
j_call: TRBJ2-5
clone_size: .

cdr3_aa: CASSPERAQGAQYF
cdr3_nt: TGTGCCAGCTCACCAGAACGGGCCCAGGGGGCGCAGTATTTT
v_call: TRBV18
d_call: TRBD1
j_call: TRBJ2-3
clone_size: .

cdr3_aa: CASSLEVGQPQHF
cdr3_nt: TGTGCCAGCAGCTTAGAGGTCGGTCAGCCCCAGCATTTT
v_call: TRBV7-7
d_call: .
j_call: TRBJ1-5
clone_size: .

cdr3_aa: CASSVTVGSGNTIYF
cdr3_nt: TGTGCCAGCAGCGTTACAGTTGGCTCTGGAAACACCATATATTTT
v_call: TRBV9
d_call: .
j_call: TRBJ1-3
clone_size: few

cdr3_aa: CASRTLTGRSDGYTF
cdr3_nt: TGTGCCAGCAGGACCCTCACAGGCCGGTCTGATGGCTACACCTTC
v_call: TRBV7-2
d_call: .
j_call: TRBJ1-2
clone_size: .

cdr3_aa: CASSNVGVPYEQYF
cdr3_nt: TGTGCCAGCAGTAATGTGGGGGTGCCCTACGAGCAGTACTTC
v_call: TRBV6-5
d_call: .
j_call: TRBJ2-7
clone_size: .

cdr3_aa: CASNRAATDTQYF
cdr3_nt: TGTGCCAGCAATCGAGCTGCCACAGATACGCAGTATTTT
v_call: TRBV7-9
d_call: .
j_call: TRBJ2-3
clone_size: .

cdr3_aa: CASSLGRQGAEAFF
cdr3_nt: TGTGCCAGCAGCCTGGGGAGACAGGGGGCTGAAGCTTTCTTT
v_call: TRBV7-3
d_call: TRBD1
j_call: TRBJ1-1
clone_size: .

cdr3_aa: CASSPGQRRGGYTF
cdr3_nt: TGTGCCAGTAGTCCGGGTCAACGGCGGGGGGGCTACACCTTC
v_call: TRBV28
d_call: .
j_call: TRBJ1-2
clone_size: .

cdr3_aa: CATDGPGQGAGGYTF
cdr3_nt: TGTGCCACCGATGGCCCAGGACAGGGGGCCGGTGGCTACACCTTC
v_call: TRBV10-3
d_call: TRBD1
j_call: TRBJ1-2
clone_size: .

cdr3_aa: CASSPSGSLGELFF
cdr3_nt: TGTGCCAGCAGTCCCAGCGGGAGCCTCGGGGAGCTGTTTTTT
v_call: TRBV7-3
d_call: TRBD2
j_call: TRBJ2-2
clone_size: .

cdr3_aa: CASSFSSTGDFHEQYF
cdr3_nt: TGTGCCAGCAGCTTCTCCTCGACAGGGGACTTCCACGAGCAGTACTTC
v_call: TRBV13
d_call: TRBD1
j_call: TRBJ2-7
clone_size: .

cdr3_aa: CRGERNTEAFF
cdr3_nt: TGCAGGGGGGAGCGGAACACTGAAGCTTTCTTT
v_call: TRBV20-1
d_call: .
j_call: TRBJ1-1
clone_size: .

cdr3_aa: CASSPLGQGQETQYF
cdr3_nt: TGTGCCAGCTCACCACTAGGACAGGGCCAAGAGACCCAGTACTTC
v_call: TRBV18
d_call: TRBD1
j_call: TRBJ2-5
clone_size: .

cdr3_aa: CAISRTGEAYEQYF
cdr3_nt: TGTGCCATCAGTCGGACAGGGGAGGCCTACGAGCAGTACTTC
v_call: TRBV10-3
d_call: TRBD1
j_call: TRBJ2-7
clone_size: .

cdr3_aa: CASSHPQAMNTEAFF
cdr3_nt: TGCGCCAGCAGCCACCCACAGGCCATGAACACTGAAGCTTTCTTT
v_call: TRBV5-1
d_call: .
j_call: TRBJ1-1
clone_size: few

cdr3_aa: CASSAFAGGAEAFF
cdr3_nt: TGTGCCAGTAGTGCCTTCGCAGGGGGGGCTGAAGCTTTCTTT
v_call: TRBV19
d_call: TRBD1
j_call: TRBJ1-1
clone_size: .

cdr3_aa: CASSFGLAGAETQYF
cdr3_nt: TGTGCCAGCAGCTTTGGGCTAGCGGGGGCCGAGACCCAGTACTTC
v_call: TRBV7-6
d_call: TRBD2
j_call: TRBJ2-5
clone_size: .

cdr3_aa: CASSESRAWNEQFF
cdr3_nt: TGTGCCAGCAGTGAAAGCAGGGCTTGGAATGAGCAGTTCTTC
v_call: TRBV6-1
d_call: .
j_call: TRBJ2-1
clone_size: once